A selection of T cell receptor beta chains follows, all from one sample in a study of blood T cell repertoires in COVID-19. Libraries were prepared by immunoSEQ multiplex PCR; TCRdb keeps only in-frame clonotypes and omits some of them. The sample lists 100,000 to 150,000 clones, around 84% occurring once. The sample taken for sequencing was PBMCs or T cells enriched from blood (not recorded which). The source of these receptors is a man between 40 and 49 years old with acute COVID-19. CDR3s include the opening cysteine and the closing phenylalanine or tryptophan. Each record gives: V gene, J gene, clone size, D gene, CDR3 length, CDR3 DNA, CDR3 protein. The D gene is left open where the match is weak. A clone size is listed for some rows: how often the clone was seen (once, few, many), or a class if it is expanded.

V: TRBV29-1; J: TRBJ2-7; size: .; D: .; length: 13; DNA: TGCAGCGTATGGGACTTGAGCTCCTACGAGCAGTACTTC; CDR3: CSVWDLSSYEQYF
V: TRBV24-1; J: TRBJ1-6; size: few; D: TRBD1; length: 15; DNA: TGTGCCACCAGTGATTTAACGGACAGGGGGACACCCCTCCACTTT; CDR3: CATSDLTDRGTPLHF
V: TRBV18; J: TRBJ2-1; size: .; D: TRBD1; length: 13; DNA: TGTGCCAGCTCTCAGGGGGCCCTCAATGAGCAGTTCTTC; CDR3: CASSQGALNEQFF
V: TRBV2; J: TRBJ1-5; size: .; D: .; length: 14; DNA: TGTGCCAGCAGTCTCCAGGGAAGTGGTCAGCCCCAGCATTTT; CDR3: CASSLQGSGQPQHF
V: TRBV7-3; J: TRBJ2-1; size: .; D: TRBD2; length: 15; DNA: TGTGCCAGCAGCCTCTGGCTAGCGGTGTACAATGAGCAGTTCTTC; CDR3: CASSLWLAVYNEQFF
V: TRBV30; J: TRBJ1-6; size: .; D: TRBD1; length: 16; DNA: TGTGCCTGGAGTGCCTCCAGGGGGACCTATAATTCACCCCTCCACTTT; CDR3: CAWSASRGTYNSPLHF
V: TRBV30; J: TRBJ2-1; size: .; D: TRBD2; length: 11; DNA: TGTGCCTGGAGTACCGGGGGGGAGCAGTTCTTC; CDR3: CAWSTGGEQFF
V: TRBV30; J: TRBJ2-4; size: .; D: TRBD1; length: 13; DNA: TGTGCCTGGGGACCTGGGGACAGGATTATTCAGTACTTC; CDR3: CAWGPGDRIIQYF
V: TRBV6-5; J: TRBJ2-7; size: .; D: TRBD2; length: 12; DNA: TGTGCCAGCAGTTACCCTAGCGGGGGGCCTTACTTC; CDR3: CASSYPSGGPYF
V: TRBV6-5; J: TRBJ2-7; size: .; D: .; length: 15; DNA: TGTGCCAGCAGTTACGGGGACTTCGGAGGCTACGAGCAGTACTTC; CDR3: CASSYGDFGGYEQYF
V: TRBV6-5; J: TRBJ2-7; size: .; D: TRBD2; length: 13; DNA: TGTGCCAGCAGGACTAGCGCGTCCTACGAGCAGTACTTC; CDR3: CASRTSASYEQYF
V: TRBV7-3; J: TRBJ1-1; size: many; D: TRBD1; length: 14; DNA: TGTGCCAGCAGCTTAGGGACAGGGCACACTGAAGCTTTCTTT; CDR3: CASSLGTGHTEAFF
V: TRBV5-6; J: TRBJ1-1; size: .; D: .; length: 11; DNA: TGTGCCAGCAGCAACTTTGCTGAAGCTTTCTTT; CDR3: CASSNFAEAFF
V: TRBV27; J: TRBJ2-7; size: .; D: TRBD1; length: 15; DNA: TGTGCCAGCAGTTTAATCGACAGGGGAGGCTACGAGCAGTACTTC; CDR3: CASSLIDRGGYEQYF
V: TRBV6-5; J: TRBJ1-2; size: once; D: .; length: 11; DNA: TGTGCCACGCAGGATTACTATGGCTACACCTTC; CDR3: CATQDYYGYTF
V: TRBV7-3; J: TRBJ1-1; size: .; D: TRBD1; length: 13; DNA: TGTGCCAGCAGCCTAACCCGGGACAGGGAAGCTTTCTTT; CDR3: CASSLTRDREAFF
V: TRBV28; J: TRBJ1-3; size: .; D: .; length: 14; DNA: TGTGCCAGCAGAACCGGGACATCTGGAAACACCATATATTTT; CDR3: CASRTGTSGNTIYF
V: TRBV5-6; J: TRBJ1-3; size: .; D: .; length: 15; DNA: TGTGCCAGCAGCTTGATCATGGGGGGTGGAAACACCATATATTTT; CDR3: CASSLIMGGGNTIYF
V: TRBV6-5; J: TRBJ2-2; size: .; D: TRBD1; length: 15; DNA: TGTGCCAGCAGGCTGACAGGGGTGAACACCGGGGAGCTGTTTTTT; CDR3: CASRLTGVNTGELFF